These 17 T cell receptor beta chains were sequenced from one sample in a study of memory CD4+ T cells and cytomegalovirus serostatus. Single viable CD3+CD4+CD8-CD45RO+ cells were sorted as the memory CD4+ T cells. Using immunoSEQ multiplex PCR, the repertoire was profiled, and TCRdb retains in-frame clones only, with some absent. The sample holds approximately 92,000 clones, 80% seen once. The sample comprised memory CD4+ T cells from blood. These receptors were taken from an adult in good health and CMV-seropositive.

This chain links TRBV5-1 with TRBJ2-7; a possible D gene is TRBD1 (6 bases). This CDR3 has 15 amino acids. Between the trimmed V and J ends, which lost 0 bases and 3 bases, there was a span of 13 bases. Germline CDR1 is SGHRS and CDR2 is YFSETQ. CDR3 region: CASSLGGGDHYEQYF. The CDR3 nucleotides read TGCGCCAGCAGCTTGGGAGGGGGAGACCACTACGAGCAGTACTTC.

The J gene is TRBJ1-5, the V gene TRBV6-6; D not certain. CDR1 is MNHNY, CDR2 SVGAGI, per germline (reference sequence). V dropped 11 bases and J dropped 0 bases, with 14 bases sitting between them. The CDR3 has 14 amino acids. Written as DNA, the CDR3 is TGTGCCTGCTCCCACTCTAATAGCAATCAGCCCCAGCATTTT. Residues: CACSHSNSNQPQHF.

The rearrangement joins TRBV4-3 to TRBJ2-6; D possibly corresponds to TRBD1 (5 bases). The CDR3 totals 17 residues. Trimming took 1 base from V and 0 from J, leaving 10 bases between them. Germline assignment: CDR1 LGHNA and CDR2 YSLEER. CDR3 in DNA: TGCGCCAGCAGCCAAGCAGTCAGGGCCTCTGGGGCCAACGTCCTGACTTTC. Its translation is CASSQAVRASGANVLTF.

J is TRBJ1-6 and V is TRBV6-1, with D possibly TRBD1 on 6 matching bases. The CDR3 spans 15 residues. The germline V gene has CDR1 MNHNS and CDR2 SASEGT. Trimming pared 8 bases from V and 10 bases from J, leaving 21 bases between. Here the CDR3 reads CASWRGVSRGSPLHF. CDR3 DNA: TGTGCCAGCTGGCGTGGGGTGAGCAGGGGCTCACCCCTCCACTTT.

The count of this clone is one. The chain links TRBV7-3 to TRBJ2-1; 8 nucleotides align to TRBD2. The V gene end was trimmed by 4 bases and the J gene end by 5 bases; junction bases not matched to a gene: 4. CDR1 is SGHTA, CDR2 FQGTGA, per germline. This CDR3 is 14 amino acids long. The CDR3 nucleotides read TGTGCCAGCAGCTCCGGACTAGCCAACAATGAGCAGTTCTTC. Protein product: CASSSGLANNEQFF.

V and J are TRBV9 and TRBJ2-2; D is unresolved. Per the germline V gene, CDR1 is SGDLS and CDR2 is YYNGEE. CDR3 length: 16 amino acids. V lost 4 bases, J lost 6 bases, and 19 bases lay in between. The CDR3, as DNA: TGTGCCAGCAGCCCTGAGGCTGGTCGCCGGCCCGGGGAGCTGTTTTTT. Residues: CASSPEAGRRPGELFF.

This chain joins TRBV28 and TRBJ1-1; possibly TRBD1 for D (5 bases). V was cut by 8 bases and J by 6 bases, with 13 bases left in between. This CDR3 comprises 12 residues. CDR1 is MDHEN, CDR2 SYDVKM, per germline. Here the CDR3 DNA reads TGTGCCAGCCTGAACTCAGGGTCTGAAGCTTTCTTT. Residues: CASLNSGSEAFF.

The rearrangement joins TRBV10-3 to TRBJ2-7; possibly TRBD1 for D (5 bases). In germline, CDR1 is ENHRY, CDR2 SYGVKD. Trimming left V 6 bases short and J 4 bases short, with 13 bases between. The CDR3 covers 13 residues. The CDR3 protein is CAIRTDSNYEQYF. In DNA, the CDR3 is TGTGCCATCAGGACAGACAGTAATTACGAGCAGTACTTC.

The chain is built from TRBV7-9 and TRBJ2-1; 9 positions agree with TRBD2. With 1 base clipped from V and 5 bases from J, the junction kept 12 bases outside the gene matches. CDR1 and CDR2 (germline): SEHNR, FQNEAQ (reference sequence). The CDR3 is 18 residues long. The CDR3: CASSLGLYLAGFNNEQFF. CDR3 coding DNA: TGTGCCAGCAGCTTAGGTCTATACCTAGCGGGATTTAACAATGAGCAGTTCTTC.

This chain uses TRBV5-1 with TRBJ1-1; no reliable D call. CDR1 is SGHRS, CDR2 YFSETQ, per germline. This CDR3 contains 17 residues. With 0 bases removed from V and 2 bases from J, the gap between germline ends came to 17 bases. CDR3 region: CASSLGVRQRSNTEAFF. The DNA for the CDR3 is TGCGCCAGCAGCTTGGGGGTGCGCCAAAGGTCCAACACTGAAGCTTTCTTT.

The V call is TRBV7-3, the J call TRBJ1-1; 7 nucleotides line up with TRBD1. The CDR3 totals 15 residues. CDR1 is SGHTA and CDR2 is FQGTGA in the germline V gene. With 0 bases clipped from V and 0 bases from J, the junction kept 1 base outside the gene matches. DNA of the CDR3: TGTGCCAGCAGCTTAACAGGGGGCATGAACACTGAAGCTTTCTTT. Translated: CASSLTGGMNTEAFF.

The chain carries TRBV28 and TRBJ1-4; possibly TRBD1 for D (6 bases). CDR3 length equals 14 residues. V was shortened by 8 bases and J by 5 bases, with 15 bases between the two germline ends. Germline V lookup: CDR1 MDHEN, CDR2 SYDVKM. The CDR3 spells CASLFGGQNEKLFF. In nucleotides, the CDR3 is TGTGCCAGCCTTTTTGGGGGACAAAATGAAAAACTGTTTTTT.

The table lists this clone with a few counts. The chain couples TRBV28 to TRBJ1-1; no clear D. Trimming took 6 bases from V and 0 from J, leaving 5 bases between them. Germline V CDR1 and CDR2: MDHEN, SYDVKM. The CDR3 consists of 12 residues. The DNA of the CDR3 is TGTGCCAGCAGGGAACTGAACACTGAAGCTTTCTTT. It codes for CASRELNTEAFF. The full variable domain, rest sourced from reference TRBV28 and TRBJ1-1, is DVKVTQSSRYLVKRTGEKVFLECVQDMDHENMFWYRQDPGLGLRLIYFSYDVKMKEKGDIPEGYSVSREKKERFSLILESASTNQTSMYLCASRELNTEAFFGQGTRLTVV.

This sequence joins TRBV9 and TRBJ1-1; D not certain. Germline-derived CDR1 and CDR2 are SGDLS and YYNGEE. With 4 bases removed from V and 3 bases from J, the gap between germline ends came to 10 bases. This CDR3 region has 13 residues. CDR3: CASSNLGYTEAFF. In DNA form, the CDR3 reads TGTGCCAGCAGCAACCTGGGGTACACTGAAGCTTTCTTT. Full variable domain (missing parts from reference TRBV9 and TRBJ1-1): DSGVTQTPKHLITATGQRVTLRCSPRSGDLSVYWYQQSLDQGLQFLIQYYNGEERAKGNILERFSAQQFPDLHSELNLSSLELGDSALYFCASSNLGYTEAFFGQGTRLTVV.

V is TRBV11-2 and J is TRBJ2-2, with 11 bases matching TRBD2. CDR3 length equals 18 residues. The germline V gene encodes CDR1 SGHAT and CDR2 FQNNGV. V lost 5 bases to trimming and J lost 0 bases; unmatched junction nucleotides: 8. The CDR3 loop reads CASSLLAGAPSNTGELFF. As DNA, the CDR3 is TGTGCCAGCAGCCTACTAGCGGGAGCTCCATCGAACACCGGGGAGCTGTTTTTT.

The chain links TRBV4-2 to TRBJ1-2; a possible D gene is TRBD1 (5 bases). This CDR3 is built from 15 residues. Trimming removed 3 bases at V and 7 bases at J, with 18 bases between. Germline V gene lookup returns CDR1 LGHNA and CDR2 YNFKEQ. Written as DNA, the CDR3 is TGTGCCAGCAGCCAGGAAACGGGACTCTGGAGTGGCTACACCTTC. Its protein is CASSQETGLWSGYTF.

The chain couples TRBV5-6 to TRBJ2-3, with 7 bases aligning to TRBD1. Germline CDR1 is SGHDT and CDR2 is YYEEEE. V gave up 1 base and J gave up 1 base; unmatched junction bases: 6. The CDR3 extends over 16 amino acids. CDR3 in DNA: TGTGCCAGCAGCTTGTATCTCACAGGGGGCACAGATACGCAGTATTTT. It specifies CASSLYLTGGTDTQYF.